Each of the 13 T cell receptor beta chains below was sequenced from the same sample in a study of EBV T-cell therapy then PD-1 blockade in nasopharyngeal carcinoma. Generated by immunoSEQ multiplex PCR, the TCRdb table keeps only in-frame clones and is missing some. This sample has about 22,000 clones, with approximately 83% found just once. These receptors have no known antigen. Specified treatment: AdE1-LMPpoly-expanded autologous EBV-specific T-cell therapy followed by anti-PD-1 nivolumab. Sequenced material: CD8+ T cells from blood, taken at day -245 from a patient whose treatment included autologous EBV-specific T cells and nivolumab. These receptor sequences come from a middle-aged man with nasopharyngeal carcinoma.

The J gene is TRBJ2-7, the V gene TRBV6-5, with D tentatively TRBD1 or TRBD2 (5 bases each). Trimming took 8 bases from V and 3 from J, leaving 14 bases between them. The length of the CDR3 is 13 residues. CDR1 and CDR2 (germline): MNHEY, SVGAGI. Here the CDR3 reads CASPGTGRYEQYF. The CDR3 coding sequence is TGTGCCAGCCCTGGGACCGGGCGCTACGAGCAGTACTTC.

The chain links TRBV28 to TRBJ1-3; a weak D match, TRBD1 (6 bases). Germline loops: CDR1 MDHEN, CDR2 SYDVKM. Trimming removed 3 bases at V and 5 bases at J, with 11 bases between. CDR3 length: 14 residues. The CDR3 DNA reads TGTGCCAGCAGTTTCGGGGGGGCGCGAAACACCATATATTTT. This sequence encodes CASSFGGARNTIYF.

This chain connects TRBV5-6 to TRBJ2-7, with D unclear. Trimming took 4 bases from V and 6 from J, leaving 8 bases between them. This CDR3 is built from 11 residues. Germline CDR1 and CDR2: SGHDT and YYEEEE. The DNA of the CDR3 is TGTGCCAGCAGCGTGACTCGCGAGCAGTACTTC. Protein: CASSVTREQYF. The full variable domain, its missing parts supplied by reference TRBV5-6 and TRBJ2-7, is DAGVTQSPTHLIKTRGQQVTLRCSPKSGHDTVSWYQQALGQGPQFIFQYYEEEERQRGNFPDRFSGHQFPNYSSELNVNALLLGDSALYLCASSVTREQYFGPGTRLTVT.

This rearrangement joins TRBV7-9 to TRBJ2-7, with a tentative D call TRBD1 (5 bases). V was trimmed by 2 bases and J by 1 base, leaving 12 bases between them. This CDR3 contains 15 residues. Germline CDR1 is SEHNR and CDR2 is FQNEAQ (reference sequence). CDR3 sequence: CASSLRKGPSYEQYF. The CDR3 coding sequence is TGTGCCAGCAGCTTAAGGAAGGGGCCTTCCTACGAGCAGTACTTC.

The V gene is TRBV2, the J gene TRBJ1-5, with D possibly being TRBD1 (6 bases). The germline V gene encodes CDR1 SNHLY and CDR2 FYNNEI. CDR3 length equals 13 residues. The CDR3 nucleotides are TGTGGCAGTGGACAGTATAGCAATCAGCCCCAGCATTTT. Its translation: CGSGQYSNQPQHF.

The chain couples TRBV9 to TRBJ2-1; 7 bases line up with TRBD2. From germline, CDR1 is SGDLS and CDR2 YYNGEE. The ends lost 4 bases at V and 7 bases at J; junction bases unmatched: 5. The length of the CDR3 is 13 residues. The CDR3 loop is CASSPRDYNEQFF. CDR3 nucleotides: TGTGCCAGCAGCCCTCGGGACTATAATGAGCAGTTCTTC.

Only one count was recorded for this clone. The chain combines TRBV4-1 with TRBJ2-1; 10 nucleotides match TRBD2. The CDR3 is 17 amino acids. Per the germline V gene, CDR1 is MGHRA and CDR2 is YSYEKL. Losses at the gene ends were 5 bases for V and 5 bases for J; bases not matched to a gene: 12. As DNA, the CDR3 is TGCGCCAGCAGCTCACCTAAGTCAGCGGGGGGGCACAATGAGCAGTTCTTC. This codes for CASSSPKSAGGHNEQFF.

The chain has TRBV18 and TRBJ1-1, with D unresolved. Germline values: CDR1 KGHSH, CDR2 LQKENI. The CDR3 is made up of 13 amino acids. V dropped 4 bases and J dropped 4 bases, with 10 bases sitting between them. The CDR3 protein is CASSQGTGTEAFF. For the CDR3, the DNA is TGTGCCAGCTCACAGGGAACCGGCACTGAAGCTTTCTTT.

The CDR3 protein is CATSRIDSNQPQHF. The CDR3 coding sequence is TGTGCCACCAGCAGAATAGATAGCAATCAGCCCCAGCATTTT. The chain carries TRBV15 and TRBJ1-5; no firm D call. The germline gives CDR1 LNHNV, CDR2 YYDKDF (reference sequence). The CDR3 is 14 residues long. V dropped 2 bases and J dropped 0 bases, with 5 bases sitting between them.

The DNA for the CDR3 is TGTGCCAGCAGCTTCGGTCAGCAAGAGACCCAGTACTTC. Amino acids: CASSFGQQETQYF. The chain recombines TRBV5-4 with TRBJ2-5; D gene ambiguous. Trimming cost V 2 bases and J 2 bases, with 7 bases left between them. Germline assignment: CDR1 SGHNT and CDR2 YYREEE (reference sequence). The CDR3 runs 13 residues.

CDR3 coding DNA: TGTGCCAGCAGCTTCCCCGGGGAAACCTACGAGCAGTACTTC. This gives the protein CASSFPGETYEQYF. This rearrangement joins TRBV5-4 to TRBJ2-7; D possibly corresponds to TRBD2 (5 bases). CDR3 size: 14 residues. Trimming cost V 2 bases and J 2 bases, with 11 bases left between them. Germline CDR1 SGHNT, CDR2 YYREEE (reference sequence).

There are a few counts of this clone. DNA for the CDR3: TGTGCCAGCAGTGACTCCGGCGGGGGGGCAAATGAGCAGTTCTTC. Translated, it gives CASSDSGGGANEQFF. The J gene is TRBJ2-1, the V gene TRBV6-4; TRBD2 aligns across 9 bases. Unmatched junction bases numbered 4, after V lost 0 bases and J lost 7 bases. Germline CDR1 MRHNA, CDR2 SNTAGT. This CDR3 contains 15 residues.

V usage is TRBV6-4 and J usage is TRBJ2-1; TRBD2 might be the D (5 bases). The CDR3 loop spans 16 amino acids. CDR1 and CDR2 (germline): MRHNA, SNTAGT. The V and J ends lost 5 bases and 6 bases respectively, with 20 bases between them. The CDR3 loop reads CASSREGSLTVNEQFF. The CDR3 DNA follows: TGTGCCAGCAGTCGTGAAGGGAGTCTCACGGTCAATGAGCAGTTCTTC.